The subject of this entry is one TCR beta chain. What it recognizes is unknown. This sample was taken from a study of graft-versus-host responses after intestinal transplantation. Produced via immunoSEQ multiplex PCR; TCRdb's table is partial and in-frame only. Among more than 95,000 clones listed, roughly 84% were seen once. V gave up 1 base and J gave up 2 bases, with 11 bases separating them. The length of the CDR3 is 15 residues. The germline CDR1 and CDR2 sequences are SEHNR and FQNEAQ (reference sequence). The receptor was derived from a human donor who received an intestinal transplant. V usage is TRBV7-9 and J usage is TRBJ2-5, with TRBD2 as a possible D gene (6 bases). Here the sequenced sample was unstimulated CD4+ T cells sorted from spleen or lymph node cells, taken before intestinal transplant. CDR3 coding DNA: TGTGCCAGCAGCTTAGGGTCAGGGAGGCAAGAGACCCAGTACTTC. Translated: CASSLGSGRQETQYF.